The rows below give T cell receptor beta chains drawn from one sample of a study of technical replicates of blood from a handful of donors. Produced via immunoSEQ multiplex PCR; TCRdb's table is partial and in-frame only. Of 50,000 to 70,000 clones listed, 88% were seen once; the top ten hold roughly 4.2%. Sequencing input: PBMCs. The origin of the receptors is a human donor in good health. Some clones in this sample may be carry-over from other donors' samples. Both conserved end residues are part of each CDR3. A D gene is named only where the DNA matches it firmly. Expanded clones get a size class; other rows say once, few or many, or leave the size out.

NA,TRBJ2-4,TRBV9,NA,TGTGCCAGCAGCGCCCCGGGGGACATTCAGTACTTC,CASSAPGDIQYF
NA,TRBJ2-1,TRBV5-1,TRBD1,TGCGCCAGCAGCAGGGAGGGACAGGGCAGGGATGAGCAGTTCTTC,CASSREGQGRDEQFF
NA,TRBJ2-3,TRBV5-1,NA,TGCGCCAGCAGCTTGGTCGGGACTAGCACAGATACGCAGTATTTT,CASSLVGTSTDTQYF
NA,TRBJ1-4,TRBV6-6,TRBD1,TGTGCCAGCAGTCAAACGACAGGGGTTAATGAAAAACTGTTTTTT,CASSQTTGVNEKLFF
NA,TRBJ1-2,TRBV5-5,NA,TGTGCCAGCAGCTTGGGGGCAGAGAGAAGGGGCTACACCTTC,CASSLGAERRGYTF
once,TRBJ2-7,TRBV30,TRBD2,TGTGCCTGGAGACCACTAGCGGACTCTACCTACGAGCAGTACTTC,CAWRPLADSTYEQYF
NA,TRBJ2-7,TRBV4-2,NA,TGTGCCAGCAGACCCGTCGGCGGGTTCTACGAGCAGTACTTC,CASRPVGGFYEQYF
NA,TRBJ2-7,TRBV30,TRBD2,TGTGCCTGGAGTGCTGGCGGGAGGGCCCTTGACGAGCAGTACTTC,CAWSAGGRALDEQYF
NA,TRBJ1-2,TRBV27,NA,TGTGCCAGCAGCCAAACGACAGGTAGTAACTATGGCTACACCTTC,CASSQTTGSNYGYTF
NA,TRBJ2-1,TRBV4-3,NA,TGCGCCAGCAGCCAATGGTTGAGTGAGGAGAATGAGCAGTTCTTC,CASSQWLSEENEQFF
NA,TRBJ2-5,TRBV2,NA,TGTGCCAGCACACCCGGGGGCCAAGAGACCCAGTACTTC,CASTPGGQETQYF
NA,TRBJ1-1,TRBV5-4,TRBD1,TGTGCCAGCAGCTCCCCGGGACAGGCGAACACTGAAGCTTTCTTT,CASSSPGQANTEAFF
NA,TRBJ1-1,TRBV11-3,TRBD1,TGTGCCAGCAGCAAAAGGACAGGGGACACTGAAGCTTTCTTT,CASSKRTGDTEAFF
NA,TRBJ1-2,TRBV4-2,NA,TGTGCCAGCAGCCAGGGCGAACAGGGCTACTACGGCTACACCTTC,CASSQGEQGYYGYTF
NA,TRBJ2-2,TRBV7-6,NA,TGTGCCAGCAGCTTAGAGGCTAGTTGGACCGGGGAGCTGTTTTTT,CASSLEASWTGELFF
NA,TRBJ2-1,TRBV29-1,NA,TGCAGCGTTGGAAACCGGAGGGCGGTCTCCTACAATGAGCAGTTCTTC,CSVGNRRAVSYNEQFF
once,TRBJ2-3,TRBV4-3,TRBD2,TGCGCCAGCAGCCAAGATCTGGCGGGAGCGGCGGCAGATACGCAGTATTTT,CASSQDLAGAAADTQYF
NA,TRBJ2-2,TRBV7-2,TRBD1,TGTGCCAGCAGCATCCAGGGGGCGCGAACCGGGGAGCTGTTTTTT,CASSIQGARTGELFF
NA,TRBJ1-1,TRBV19,TRBD1,TGTGCCACCGCAGATCCGGGACAGGGAAGCACTGAAGCTTTCTTT,CATADPGQGSTEAFF
NA,TRBJ2-1,TRBV5-6,NA,TGTGCCAGCAGCTTGGGGTACGGCGGTAATGAGCAGTTCTTC,CASSLGYGGNEQFF
few,TRBJ2-1,TRBV11-2,TRBD2,TGTGCCAGCAGCCGCCTGGGGGCGGGAGGGTACAATGAGCAGTTCTTC,CASSRLGAGGYNEQFF
NA,TRBJ1-2,TRBV30,TRBD1,TGTGCCTGGAGTGTTGGGACAGGGCTCGCTGGCTACACCTTC,CAWSVGTGLAGYTF
NA,TRBJ1-2,TRBV19,TRBD1,TGTGCCAGTAGCCAAACCAAACAGGGGTTGGATGGGTACACCTTC,CASSQTKQGLDGYTF
few,TRBJ2-5,TRBV23-1,NA,TGCGCCAGCAGTCAATCGAGGGTATGGGAGACCCAGTACTTC,CASSQSRVWETQYF
NA,TRBJ2-2,TRBV2,TRBD1,TGTGCCAGCAGCCAGGGACAGGGGGCTTTTACCGGGGAGCTGTTTTTT,CASSQGQGAFTGELFF
NA,TRBJ2-2,TRBV5-1,NA,TGCGCCAGCAGCTTGACACCTCCGAACACCGGGGAGCTGTTTTTT,CASSLTPPNTGELFF
once,TRBJ1-2,TRBV12-5,TRBD1,TGTGCTAGTGGTCCGCCCGGGACAGGGGCGCCGGAAACCTTC,CASGPPGTGAPETF
NA,TRBJ2-3,TRBV4-2,TRBD2,TGTGCCAGCAGCCCCGGGGAGAGTAGCGGGGGGGCAGATACGCAGTATTTT,CASSPGESSGGADTQYF
NA,TRBJ2-5,TRBV7-9,TRBD1,TGTGCCAGCAGCCCACAGGGGCAGATAATGAGGGAGACCCAGTACTTC,CASSPQGQIMRETQYF
NA,TRBJ1-1,TRBV5-1,TRBD1,TGCGCCAGCAGGATCGGGACAGGGGGAGGGGGTGAAGCTTTCTTT,CASRIGTGGGGEAFF
NA,TRBJ2-7,TRBV2,NA,TGTGCCAGCATCAACTCCTACGAGCAGTACTTC,CASINSYEQYF
NA,TRBJ1-5,TRBV6-5,TRBD1,TGTGCCAGCAGTTTGGGACAGGGGGTCAATCAGCCCCAGCATTTT,CASSLGQGVNQPQHF
NA,TRBJ2-2,TRBV29-1,TRBD2,TGCAGCGGCCAGGGAGGGGTCACCGGGGAGCTGTTTTTT,CSGQGGVTGELFF
NA,TRBJ1-2,TRBV7-3,NA,TGTGCCAGCAGCTTAAGAGGCGGCTATGGCTACACCTTC,CASSLRGGYGYTF
few,TRBJ2-1,TRBV5-1,TRBD2,TGCGCCAGCAGCGCCCAGCGGGGGCTCCCCTCGAATGAGCAGTTCTTC,CASSAQRGLPSNEQFF
NA,TRBJ1-2,TRBV19,TRBD1,TGTGCCACCTACAGGGGCGTCTATGGCTACACCTTC,CATYRGVYGYTF
few,TRBJ1-5,TRBV5-3,TRBD1,TGTGCCAACCCCGGACAGGGCAGGCAGCCCCAGCATTTT,CANPGQGRQPQHF
NA,TRBJ2-7,TRBV5-4,NA,TGTGCCAGCAGCCGGGACTCAGCCTGGGAGCAGTACTTC,CASSRDSAWEQYF
NA,TRBJ2-7,TRBV5-1,NA,TGCGCCAGCAGCCTTAGGGGGGGGCCCTCCTACGAGCAGTACTTC,CASSLRGGPSYEQYF
once,TRBJ2-1,TRBV7-9,TRBD2,TGTGCCAGCAGCTTACTGGCGGGGGGGCAGAATGAGCAGTTCTTC,CASSLLAGGQNEQFF
NA,TRBJ1-6,TRBV7-9,NA,TGTGCCAGCAGCCTGGACAGACGAAATTCACCCCTCCACTTT,CASSLDRRNSPLHF
NA,TRBJ1-2,TRBV6-6,NA,TGTGCCAGCAGTTACTCCGACCCGGGAAATGGCTACACCTTC,CASSYSDPGNGYTF
NA,TRBJ2-2,TRBV14,NA,TGTGCCAGCAGCAAACATGCGAACACCGGGGAGCTGTTTTTT,CASSKHANTGELFF
few,TRBJ1-6,TRBV9,NA,TGTGCCAGCAGCTTAGGAACCGGGGGTCGGGCCCTCCACTTT,CASSLGTGGRALHF
NA,TRBJ2-7,TRBV7-9,TRBD1,TGTGCCAGCAGCTTAAGGGACAGGGGAGTGAACGAGCAGTACTTC,CASSLRDRGVNEQYF
NA,TRBJ2-2,TRBV15,TRBD1,TGTGCCACCAGTAGACAGGGGGCGATCAATCAGGAGCTGTTTTTT,CATSRQGAINQELFF
NA,TRBJ1-1,TRBV5-4,NA,TGTGCCAGCAGCTTACAACCCAACACTGAAGCTTTCTTT,CASSLQPNTEAFF
NA,TRBJ2-2,TRBV7-8,NA,TGTGCCAGCAGCTTAGTAACCGGGGAGCTGTTTTTT,CASSLVTGELFF
NA,TRBJ2-3,TRBV5-6,TRBD1,TGTGCCACCGCCCGTACAAAGGACAGGAACACAGATACGCAGTATTTT,CATARTKDRNTDTQYF
once,TRBJ2-7,TRBV7-2,NA,TGTGCCAGCAGCCAGTCCCCGGGACACCAACTTATATCCTACGAGCAGTACTTC,CASSQSPGHQLISYEQYF
NA,TRBJ2-7,TRBV19,NA,TGTGCCAGTAGTATCTCTCTAGCTCCGAACTACGAGCAGTACTTC,CASSISLAPNYEQYF
NA,TRBJ2-1,TRBV5-4,TRBD1,TGTGCCAGCAGCCAGGGACAGGGGACTCCTAATGAGCAGTTCTTC,CASSQGQGTPNEQFF
NA,TRBJ2-7,TRBV5-6,TRBD2,TGTGCCAGCAGCTTGGATTGGACTAGCGGGAGGGCTGAGCAGTACTTC,CASSLDWTSGRAEQYF
NA,TRBJ2-1,TRBV9,NA,TGTGCCAGCAGCCCCCCCTCGGGAGATTCGGCCAATGAGCAGTTCTTC,CASSPPSGDSANEQFF
NA,TRBJ2-7,TRBV9,TRBD2,TGTGCCAGCAGCGTATCTAGCGGGACCCCCTACGAGCAGTACTTC,CASSVSSGTPYEQYF
NA,TRBJ1-6,TRBV6-6,NA,TGTGCCAGCAGTGTTGGGAGGTACAATTCACCCCTCCACTTT,CASSVGRYNSPLHF
NA,TRBJ2-5,TRBV7-2,NA,TGTGCCAGCAGCTTAGTCGTGACCCAGTACTTC,CASSLVVTQYF